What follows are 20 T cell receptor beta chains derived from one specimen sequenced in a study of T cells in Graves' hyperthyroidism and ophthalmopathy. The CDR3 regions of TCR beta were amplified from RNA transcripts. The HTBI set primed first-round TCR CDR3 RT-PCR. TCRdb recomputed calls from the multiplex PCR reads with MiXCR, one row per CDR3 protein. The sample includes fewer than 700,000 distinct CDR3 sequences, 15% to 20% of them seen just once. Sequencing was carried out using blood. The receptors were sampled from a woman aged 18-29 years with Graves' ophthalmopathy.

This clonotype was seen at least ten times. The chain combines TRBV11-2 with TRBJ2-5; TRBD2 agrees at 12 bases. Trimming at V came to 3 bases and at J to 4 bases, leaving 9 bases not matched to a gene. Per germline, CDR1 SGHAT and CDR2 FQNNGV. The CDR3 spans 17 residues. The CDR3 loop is CASSFQGASGGAETQYF. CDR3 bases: TGTGCCAGCAGCTTCCAGGGGGCTAGCGGGGGGGCAGAGACCCAGTACTTC.

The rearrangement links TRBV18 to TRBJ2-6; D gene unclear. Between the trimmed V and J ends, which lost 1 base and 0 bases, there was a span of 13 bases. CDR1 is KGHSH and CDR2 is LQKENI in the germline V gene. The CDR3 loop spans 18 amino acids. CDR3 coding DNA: TGTGCCAGCTCACCACTGGACGCCGTAAGCTCTGGGGCCAACGTCCTGACTTTC. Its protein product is CASSPLDAVSSGANVLTF.

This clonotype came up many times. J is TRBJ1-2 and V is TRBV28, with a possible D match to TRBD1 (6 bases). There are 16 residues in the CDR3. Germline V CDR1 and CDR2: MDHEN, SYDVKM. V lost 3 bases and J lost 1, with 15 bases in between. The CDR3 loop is CASSFSNRARNYGYTF. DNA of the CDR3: TGTGCCAGCAGTTTCTCCAACAGGGCTCGTAACTATGGCTACACCTTC.

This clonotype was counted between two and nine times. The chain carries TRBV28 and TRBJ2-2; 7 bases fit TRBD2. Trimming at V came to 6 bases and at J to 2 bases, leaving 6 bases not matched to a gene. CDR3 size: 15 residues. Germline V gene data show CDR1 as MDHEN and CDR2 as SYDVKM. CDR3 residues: CASRRAGTNTGELFF. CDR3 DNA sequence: TGTGCCAGCAGGAGAGCGGGAACAAACACCGGGGAGCTGTTTTTT.

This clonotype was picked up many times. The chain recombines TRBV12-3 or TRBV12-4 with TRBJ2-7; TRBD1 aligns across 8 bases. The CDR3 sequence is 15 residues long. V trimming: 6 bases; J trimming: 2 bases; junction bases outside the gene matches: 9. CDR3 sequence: CASRDAGTGTYEQYF. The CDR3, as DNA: TGTGCCAGCAGGGATGCCGGGACAGGAACCTACGAGCAGTACTTC.

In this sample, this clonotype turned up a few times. DNA for the CDR3: TGTGCCAGCAGTTTGGAGTCAGGGGCCACAGATACGCAGTATTTT. Encoded protein: CASSLESGATDTQYF. The chain is built from TRBV28 and TRBJ2-3; possible D gene TRBD1, 6 bases. Trimming took 3 bases from V and 2 from J, leaving 12 bases between them. Germline V CDR1 and CDR2: MDHEN, SYDVKM. This CDR3 is built from 15 residues.

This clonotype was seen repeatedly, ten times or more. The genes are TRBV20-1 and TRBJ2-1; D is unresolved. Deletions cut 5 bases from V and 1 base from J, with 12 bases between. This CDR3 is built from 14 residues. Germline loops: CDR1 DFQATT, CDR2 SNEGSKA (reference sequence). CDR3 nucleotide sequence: TGCAGTGCTCCCTCCTCCGGTTCCTACAATGAGCAGTTCTTC. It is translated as CSAPSSGSYNEQFF.

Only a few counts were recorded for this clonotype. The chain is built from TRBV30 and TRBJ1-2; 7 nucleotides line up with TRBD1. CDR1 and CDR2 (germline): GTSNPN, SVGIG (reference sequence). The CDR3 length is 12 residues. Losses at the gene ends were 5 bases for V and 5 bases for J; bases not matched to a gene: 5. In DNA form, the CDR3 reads TGTGCCTGGCGACAGGGAAGATATGGCTACACCTTC. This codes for CAWRQGRYGYTF.

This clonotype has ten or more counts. The CDR3, as DNA: TGTGCCAGCAGTTACGTGGCCGGTTGGGGCGATGAAAAACTGTTTTTT. Its protein product is CASSYVAGWGDEKLFF. The rearrangement joins TRBV6-2 or TRBV6-3 to TRBJ1-4; TRBD1 might be the D (5 bases). The CDR3 is made up of 16 amino acids. V was shortened by 2 bases and J by 6 bases, with 16 bases between the two germline ends. Germline CDR1 and CDR2: MNHEY and SVGEGT.

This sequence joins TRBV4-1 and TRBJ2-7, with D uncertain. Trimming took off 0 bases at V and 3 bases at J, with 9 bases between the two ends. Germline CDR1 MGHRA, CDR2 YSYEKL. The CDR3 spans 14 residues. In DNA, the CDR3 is TGCGCCAGCAGCCAAGATTCGCGACTCTACGAGCAGTACTTC. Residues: CASSQDSRLYEQYF.

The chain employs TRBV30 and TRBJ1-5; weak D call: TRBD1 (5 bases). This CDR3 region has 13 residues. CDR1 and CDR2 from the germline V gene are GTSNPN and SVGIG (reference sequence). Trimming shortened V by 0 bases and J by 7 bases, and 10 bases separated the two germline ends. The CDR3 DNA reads TGTGCCTGGAGTGTTAGGGGTATCCAGCCCCAGCATTTT. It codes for CAWSVRGIQPQHF.

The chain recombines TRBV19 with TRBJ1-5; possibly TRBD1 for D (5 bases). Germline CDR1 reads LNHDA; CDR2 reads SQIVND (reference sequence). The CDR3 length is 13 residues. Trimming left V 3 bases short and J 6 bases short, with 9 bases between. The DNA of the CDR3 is TGTGCCAGTAGTATTTTGGGGGGTCAGCCCCAGCATTTT. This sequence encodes CASSILGGQPQHF.

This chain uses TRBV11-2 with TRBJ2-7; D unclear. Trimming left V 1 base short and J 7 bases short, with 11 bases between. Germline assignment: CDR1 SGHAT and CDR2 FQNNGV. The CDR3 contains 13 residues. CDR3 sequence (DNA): TGTGCCAGCAGCTTAGTACCCACCCTGGAGCAGTACTTC. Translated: CASSLVPTLEQYF.

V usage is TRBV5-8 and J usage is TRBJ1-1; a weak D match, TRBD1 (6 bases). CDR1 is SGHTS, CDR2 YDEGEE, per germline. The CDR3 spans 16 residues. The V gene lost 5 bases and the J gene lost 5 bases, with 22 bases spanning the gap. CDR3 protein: CASRVSGGLGTTEAFF. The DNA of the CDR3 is TGTGCCAGCAGGGTTTCCGGGGGGCTGGGAACAACTGAAGCTTTCTTT.

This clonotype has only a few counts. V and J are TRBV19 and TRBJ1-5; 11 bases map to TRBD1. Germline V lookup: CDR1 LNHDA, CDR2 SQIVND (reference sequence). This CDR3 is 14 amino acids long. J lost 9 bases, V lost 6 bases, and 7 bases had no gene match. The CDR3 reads CASRSDRGRLPQHF. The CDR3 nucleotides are TGTGCCAGTAGGTCGGACAGGGGGCGGTTGCCCCAGCATTTT. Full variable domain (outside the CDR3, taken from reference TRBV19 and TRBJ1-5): DGGITQSPKYLFRKEGQNVTLSCEQNLNHDAMYWYRQDPGQGLRLIYYSQIVNDFQKGDIAEGYSVSREKKESFPLTVTSAQKNPTAFYLCASRSDRGRLPQHFGDGTRLSIL.

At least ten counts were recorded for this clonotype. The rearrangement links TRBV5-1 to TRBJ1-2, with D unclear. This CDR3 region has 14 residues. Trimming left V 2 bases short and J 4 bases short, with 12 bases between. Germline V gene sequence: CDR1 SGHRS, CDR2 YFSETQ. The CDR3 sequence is CASSFTESSYGYTF. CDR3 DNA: TGCGCCAGCAGCTTCACAGAGTCCAGCTATGGCTACACCTTC. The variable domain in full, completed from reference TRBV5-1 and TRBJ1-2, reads KAGVTQTPRYLIKTRGQQVTLSCSPISGHRSVSWYQQTPGQGLQFLFEYFSETQRNKGNFPGRFSGRQFSNSRSEMNVSTLELGDSALYLCASSFTESSYGYTFGSGTRLTVV.

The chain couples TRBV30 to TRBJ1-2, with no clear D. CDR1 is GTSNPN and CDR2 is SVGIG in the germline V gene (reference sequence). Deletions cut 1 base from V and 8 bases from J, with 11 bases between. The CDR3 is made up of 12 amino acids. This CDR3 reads CAWSALNGGYTF. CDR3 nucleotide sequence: TGTGCCTGGAGTGCACTTAATGGCGGCTACACCTTC. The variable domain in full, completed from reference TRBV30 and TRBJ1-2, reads SQTIHQWPATLVQPVGSPLSLECTVEGTSNPNLYWYRQAAGRGLQLLFYSVGIGQISSEVPQNLSASRPQDRQFILSSKKLLLSDSGFYLCAWSALNGGYTFGSGTRLTVV.

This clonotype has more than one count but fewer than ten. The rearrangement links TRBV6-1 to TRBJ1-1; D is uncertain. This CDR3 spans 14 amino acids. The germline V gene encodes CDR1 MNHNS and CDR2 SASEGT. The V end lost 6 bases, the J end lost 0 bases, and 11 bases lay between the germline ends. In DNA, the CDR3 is TGTGCCAGCAGCTGGGGTCTTATGAACACTGAAGCTTTCTTT. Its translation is CASSWGLMNTEAFF.

CDR3 nucleotides: TGTGCCAGTAGTATTGAGGGACAGGGTTGGACCGGGGAGCCTTACGAGCAGTACTTC. Translated, it gives CASSIEGQGWTGEPYEQYF. The J gene is TRBJ2-7, the V gene TRBV19, with 9 bases fitting TRBD1. The ends lost 3 bases at V and 4 bases at J; junction bases unmatched: 19. This CDR3 has 19 residues. The germline CDR1 and CDR2 sequences are LNHDA and SQIVND (reference sequence).

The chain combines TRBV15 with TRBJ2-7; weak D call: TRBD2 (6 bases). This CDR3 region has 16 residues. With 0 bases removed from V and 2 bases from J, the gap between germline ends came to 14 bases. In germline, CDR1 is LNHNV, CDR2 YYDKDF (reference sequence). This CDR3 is CATSRDLSSGPYEQYF. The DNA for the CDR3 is TGTGCCACCAGCAGAGATCTGAGTAGCGGACCCTACGAGCAGTACTTC.